This TCR beta chain was documented in a study of OX40 agonist ivuxolimab in advanced cancers. In germline, CDR1 is SNHLY, CDR2 FYNNEI. Trimming stripped 6 bases from V and 0 bases from J, with 8 bases between. The CDR3 covers 13 residues. Generated by immunoSEQ multiplex PCR, the TCRdb table keeps only in-frame clones and is missing some. Among roughly 75,000 clones listed, roughly 84% were seen once. The chain combines TRBV2 with TRBJ1-2, with D unclear. The sequence came from an adult with an advanced solid tumor such as melanoma, head and neck, liver or kidney cancer. The sequences come from CD4+ or CD8+ T cells sorted from blood, collected in a trial of the OX40 agonist ivuxolimab. The CDR3 protein is CASRRLTNYGYTF. The CDR3 DNA follows: TGTGCCAGCAGACGTTTGACTAACTATGGCTACACCTTC.